These 19 T cell receptor beta chains were sequenced from one sample in a study of T cell responses to AZD1222 COVID-19 vaccine. Method: immunoSEQ multiplex PCR; TCRdb's copy keeps in-frame clones and lacks some. The table records roughly 150,000 clones, roughly 85% of them present only once. The source material was peripheral blood, sampled on day 0 of AZD1222 vaccination. The receptors were sampled from an adult in good health.

J is TRBJ1-3 and V is TRBV30, with TRBD1 identical over 12 bases. Germline trimming cut 5 bases from V and 5 bases from J; bases unmatched to any gene: 4. The V gene's germline CDR1 is GTSNPN and CDR2 SVGIG (reference sequence). The CDR3 spans 14 residues. The CDR3 DNA follows: TGTGCCTGGTCCGGGACAGGGGGCAGAAACACCATATATTTT. Its translation: CAWSGTGGRNTIYF.

This chain connects TRBV30 to TRBJ1-5; D is unresolved. V lost 0 bases, J lost 3 bases, and 9 bases lay in between. Germline CDR1 reads GTSNPN; CDR2 reads SVGIG (reference sequence). CDR3 length: 14 residues. The CDR3 spells CAWSVLSVNQPQHF. CDR3 DNA: TGTGCCTGGAGTGTTCTATCAGTCAATCAGCCCCAGCATTTT.

The J gene is TRBJ1-2, the V gene TRBV2; TRBD1 agrees at 7 bases. Unmatched junction bases numbered 6, after V lost 4 bases and J lost 4 bases. The CDR3 totals 14 residues. The germline CDR1 and CDR2 sequences are SNHLY and FYNNEI. CDR3 sequence: CASSAKGAGYGYTF. Here the CDR3 DNA reads TGTGCCAGCAGTGCGAAGGGGGCAGGCTATGGCTACACCTTC.

The chain uses TRBV18 and TRBJ1-2; maybe TRBD1 (5 bases). Per germline, CDR1 KGHSH and CDR2 LQKENI. V lost 3 bases and J lost 6, with 11 bases in between. The CDR3 runs 13 residues. The CDR3 DNA is TGTGCCAGCTCACCGGCAGGGAATAATGGCTACACCTTC. Translation gives CASSPAGNNGYTF.

CDR3 nucleotide sequence: TGTGCCAGCAGCTCGGGGGCCTTGACCTACAATGAGCAGTTCTTC. This encodes CASSSGALTYNEQFF. This chain connects TRBV11-2 to TRBJ2-1; TRBD1 or TRBD2 may be the D gene (6 bases each). V lost 4 bases to trimming and J lost 2 bases, with 12 bases between them. The V gene's germline CDR1 is SGHAT and CDR2 FQNNGV. The CDR3 loop spans 15 amino acids. The full variable domain, in which reference TRBV11-2 and TRBJ2-1 provide the parts outside the CDR3, is EAGVAQSPRYKIIEKRQSVAFWCNPISGHATLYWYQQILGQGPKLLIQFQNNGVVDDSQLPKDRFSAERLKGVDSTLKIQPAKLEDSAVYLCASSSGALTYNEQFFGPGTRLTVL.

The chain has TRBV7-9 and TRBJ1-2; a possible D gene is TRBD1 (6 bases). Trimming removed 1 base from V and 8 bases from J, with 17 bases in between. The germline V gene encodes CDR1 SEHNR and CDR2 FQNEAQ (reference sequence). CDR3 length equals 15 residues. This chain's CDR3 is CASSLVLAGEVGYTF. CDR3 nucleotides: TGTGCCAGCAGCTTAGTATTGGCAGGGGAAGTAGGCTACACCTTC.

V usage is TRBV7-9 and J usage is TRBJ1-1, with D uncertain. This CDR3 is built from 12 residues. Trimming took 2 bases from V and 8 from J, leaving 9 bases between them. Germline CDR1 is SEHNR and CDR2 is FQNEAQ (reference sequence). CDR3 nucleotide sequence: TGTGCCAGCAGCTTAAGTCCCTCAGAAGCTTTCTTT. Translated: CASSLSPSEAFF.

The rearrangement joins TRBV6-5 to TRBJ1-1; no definite D call. The V end was cut by 7 bases, the J end by 4 bases, with 19 bases between. The CDR3 spans 15 residues. The germline V gene has CDR1 MNHEY and CDR2 SVGAGI. The CDR3 nucleotides are TGTGCCAGCATATGGCGCCCCAACGGTGGCACTGAAGCTTTCTTT. Its translation: CASIWRPNGGTEAFF.

The chain employs TRBV7-2 and TRBJ1-4, with a possible D match to TRBD1 (6 bases). There are 15 residues in the CDR3. CDR1 is SGHTA, CDR2 FQGNSA, per germline. Between the trimmed V and J ends, which lost 2 bases and 5 bases, there was a span of 12 bases. For the CDR3, the DNA is TGTGCCAGCAGCTTAACGACAGGCGTAAATGAAAAACTGTTTTTT. Protein: CASSLTTGVNEKLFF.

V is TRBV7-8 and J is TRBJ1-1; 7 nucleotides match TRBD1. CDR3 size: 14 residues. CDR1 is SGHVS and CDR2 is FQNEAQ in the germline V gene. Unmatched junction bases numbered 6, after V lost 4 bases and J lost 4 bases. Here the CDR3 reads CASSSLQGPTEAFF. The CDR3 DNA reads TGTGCCAGCAGCTCGCTACAGGGGCCCACTGAAGCTTTCTTT.

There are a few counts of this clone. The chain recombines TRBV9 with TRBJ2-7; D remains ambiguous. Trimming pared 1 base from V and 7 bases from J, leaving 12 bases between. Germline V gene lookup returns CDR1 SGDLS and CDR2 YYNGEE. This CDR3 region has 13 residues. The CDR3 loop reads CASSVKFGPEQYF. For the CDR3, the DNA is TGTGCCAGCAGCGTAAAGTTTGGGCCGGAGCAGTACTTC. The entire variable domain, with the rest obtained from reference TRBV9 and TRBJ2-7, is as follows: DSGVTQTPKHLITATGQRVTLRCSPRSGDLSVYWYQQSLDQGLQFLIQYYNGEERAKGNILERFSAQQFPDLHSELNLSSLELGDSALYFCASSVKFGPEQYFGPGTRLTVT.

This chain links TRBV6-5 with TRBJ2-3; 12 bases map to TRBD2. Germline trimming cut 4 bases from V and 4 bases from J; bases unmatched to any gene: 3. Germline CDR1 reads MNHEY; CDR2 reads SVGAGI. The CDR3 contains 15 residues. In DNA, the CDR3 is TGTGCCAGCAGTTCTAGCGGGGGGGGAGCAGATACGCAGTATTTT. It codes for CASSSSGGGADTQYF.

This clone came up once. V gene TRBV5-1 combines with J gene TRBJ1-1, with D perhaps TRBD1 (5 bases). V was pared by 3 bases and J by 1 base, with 7 bases between. This CDR3 is 13 amino acids long. Germline V gene lookup returns CDR1 SGHRS and CDR2 YFSETQ. This chain's CDR3 is CASSSQGNTEAFF. The CDR3 DNA is TGCGCCAGCAGCTCCCAGGGGAACACTGAAGCTTTCTTT.

CDR3 amino acids: CASSLDSSSGNTIYF. DNA of the CDR3: TGTGCCAGCAGTTTGGACAGTTCCTCTGGAAACACCATATATTTT. V gene TRBV6-5 combines with J gene TRBJ1-3; possible D gene TRBD1, 6 bases. The ends were cut back, 4 bases at V and 0 bases at J, with 10 bases in the middle. Germline V lookup: CDR1 MNHEY, CDR2 SVGAGI. The CDR3 spans 15 residues.

The chain uses TRBV13 and TRBJ1-1; 12 nucleotides align to TRBD1. V lost 4 bases to trimming and J lost 3 bases; unmatched junction nucleotides: 6. CDR1 is PRHDT, CDR2 FYEKMQ, per germline (reference sequence). CDR3 size: 16 residues. CDR3 region: CASSSRDRGLYTEAFF. The DNA of the CDR3 is TGTGCCAGCAGCTCCCGGGACAGGGGGCTTTACACTGAAGCTTTCTTT.

V and J are TRBV6-5 and TRBJ1-6; D not certain. CDR3 length equals 15 residues. Germline V gene data show CDR1 as MNHEY and CDR2 as SVGAGI. Trimming stripped 0 bases from V and 5 bases from J, with 8 bases between. In nucleotides, the CDR3 is TGTGCCAGCAGTTACTCTCGGCCGGATAATTCACCCCTCCACTTT. Its protein is CASSYSRPDNSPLHF.

V usage is TRBV5-1 and J usage is TRBJ1-1; D is unresolved. V lost 3 bases and J lost 2, with 11 bases in between. Germline CDR1 and CDR2: SGHRS and YFSETQ. The CDR3 loop spans 14 amino acids. The CDR3 DNA sequence: TGCGCCAGCAGCTCCTCAGACACCAACACTGAAGCTTTCTTT. Amino acids: CASSSSDTNTEAFF.

V usage is TRBV6-5 and J usage is TRBJ1-2; D remains unclear. Germline V gene sequence: CDR1 MNHEY, CDR2 SVGAGI. V shed 6 bases and J shed 6 bases, with 14 bases lying between them. The CDR3 totals 13 residues. In DNA form, the CDR3 reads TGTGCCAGCAGGAAAGAGGTGGGAGATGGCTACACCTTC. It is translated as CASRKEVGDGYTF.

J is TRBJ2-3 and V is TRBV18; D is unresolved. V was cut by 2 bases and J by 4 bases, with 13 bases left in between. The CDR3 spans 15 residues. CDR1 and CDR2 from the germline V gene are KGHSH and LQKENI. DNA of the CDR3: TGTGCCAGCTCACCAAGCACTATAGCCCCAGATACGCAGTATTTT. Its translation is CASSPSTIAPDTQYF.